The 30 T cell receptor beta chains in this list originate from one sample, sequenced in a study of blood T cell repertoires in COVID-19. The data were produced by immunoSEQ multiplex PCR, yet TCRdb's version contains in-frame clones alone and is incomplete. The sample records about 480,000 clones, roughly 90% being singletons. The sequencing sample was made of PBMCs or T cells enriched from blood (not recorded which). The source is a woman aged 40 to 55 who had recovered from COVID-19.

This clone was detected only a few times. The V gene is TRBV30, the J gene TRBJ1-3; tentatively, D is TRBD1 (6 bases). This CDR3 spans 16 amino acids. Trimming took 4 bases from V and 0 from J, leaving 16 bases between them. Germline loops: CDR1 GTSNPN, CDR2 SVGIG (reference sequence). The CDR3 protein is CAWTLGHSYSGNTIYF. For the CDR3, the DNA is TGTGCCTGGACATTGGGACACTCATACTCTGGAAACACCATATATTTT.

This clone showed up just a few times. V gene TRBV11-2 combines with J gene TRBJ1-6; D possibly corresponds to TRBD1 (5 bases). Trimming took 1 base from V and 9 from J, leaving 7 bases between them. This CDR3 spans 13 amino acids. CDR1 SGHAT and CDR2 FQNNGV come from the germline V gene. The CDR3 loop is CASSLAQGSPLHF. CDR3 bases: TGTGCCAGCAGCTTAGCTCAGGGTTCACCCCTCCACTTT.

The chain recombines TRBV27 with TRBJ2-1, with 7 bases matching TRBD2. Germline loops: CDR1 MNHEY, CDR2 SMNVEV (reference sequence). The V and J ends lost 6 bases and 5 bases, in that order; junction bases with no gene match: 13. There are 16 residues in the CDR3. CDR3 loop: CASRRFSGVTHNEQFF. The CDR3, as DNA: TGTGCCAGCAGACGTTTCAGCGGGGTGACCCACAATGAGCAGTTCTTC.

This clone came up once. The J gene is TRBJ2-6, the V gene TRBV6-2 or TRBV6-3, with D tentatively TRBD1 (6 bases). The germline gives CDR1 MNHEY, CDR2 SVGEGT. Trimming took off 2 bases at V and 4 bases at J, with 12 bases between the two ends. This CDR3 spans 16 amino acids. CDR3 coding DNA: TGTGCCAGCAGTTACATACAGGGCGGCGGGGCCAACGTCCTGACTTTC. It specifies CASSYIQGGGANVLTF.

The V gene is TRBV2, the J gene TRBJ2-1; 9 bases align to TRBD2. CDR1 SNHLY and CDR2 FYNNEI come from the germline V gene. V lost 8 bases, J lost 2 bases, and 7 bases stayed unmatched. CDR3 length: 15 residues. The CDR3 loop is CASASSGAAYNEQFF. CDR3 bases: TGTGCCAGCGCTTCTAGCGGGGCTGCCTACAATGAGCAGTTCTTC.

The table lists this clone with a few counts. The chain carries TRBV29-1 and TRBJ1-2; perhaps TRBD1 as D (5 bases). CDR3 size: 12 residues. Trimming took off 4 bases at V and 4 bases at J, with 10 bases between the two ends. Germline V gene data show CDR1 as SQVTM and CDR2 as ANQGSEA. The CDR3 DNA reads as TGCAGCGTTGGGGGGGGAGGCTATGGCTACACCTTC. As protein: CSVGGGGYGYTF.

CDR3 bases: TGTGCCAGCAGCCCCGGGACACCTCTTTCGAGCTATGGCTACACCTTC. Translated: CASSPGTPLSSYGYTF. The V gene is TRBV7-2, the J gene TRBJ1-2, with D possibly being TRBD1 (6 bases). Germline values: CDR1 SGHTA, CDR2 FQGNSA. The length of the CDR3 is 16 residues. Trimming took off 5 bases at V and 4 bases at J, with 20 bases between the two ends.

The V gene is TRBV7-2, the J gene TRBJ2-5; 12 nucleotides align to TRBD2. Germline CDR1 is SGHTA and CDR2 is FQGNSA. J gave up 5 bases and V 2 bases, and 6 bases lay outside the gene matches. The CDR3 runs to 16 residues. The CDR3 spells CASSLLAGGPRETQYF. The CDR3 DNA reads TGTGCCAGCAGCTTACTAGCGGGAGGGCCGCGGGAGACCCAGTACTTC.

This clone was observed a handful of times. V usage is TRBV6-2 or TRBV6-3 and J usage is TRBJ1-1; possibly TRBD1 for D (5 bases). CDR3 length: 14 amino acids. V dropped 2 bases and J dropped 2 bases, with 9 bases sitting between them. Germline V gene lookup returns CDR1 MNHEY and CDR2 SVGEGT. This CDR3 is CASSYTRTNTEAFF. CDR3 in DNA: TGTGCCAGCAGTTACACTCGGACAAACACTGAAGCTTTCTTT.

This chain uses TRBV19 with TRBJ1-2; D call uncertain. V lost 2 bases, J lost 7 bases, and 20 bases lay in between. CDR1 is LNHDA, CDR2 SQIVND, per germline (reference sequence). The CDR3 sequence is 16 residues long. The chain's CDR3 is CASSIKLFNSMFGYTF. The CDR3 bases are TGTGCCAGTAGTATAAAACTGTTTAACTCCATGTTTGGCTACACCTTC.

CDR3 DNA sequence: TGTGCCAGCAGTTATCGTCCCTCGGTCACTGAAGCTTTCTTT. This translates into CASSYRPSVTEAFF. V gene TRBV6-5 combines with J gene TRBJ1-1; no definite D call. There are 14 residues in the CDR3. Trimming removed 3 bases from V and 4 bases from J, with 12 bases in between. Germline values: CDR1 MNHEY, CDR2 SVGAGI.

Only a few counts were recorded for this clone. This chain links TRBV7-2 with TRBJ2-1, with D unclear. The CDR3 is 12 amino acids. The V end lost 5 bases, the J end lost 8 bases, and 10 bases lay between the germline ends. CDR1 is SGHTA, CDR2 FQGNSA, per germline. The CDR3 loop reads CASSRRHHEQFF. CDR3 DNA sequence: TGTGCCAGCAGCCGTCGACATCATGAGCAGTTCTTC. Full variable domain (remainder filled in from reference TRBV7-2 and TRBJ2-1): GAGVSQSPSNKVTEKGKDVELRCDPISGHTALYWYRQSLGQGLEFLIYFQGNSAPDKSGLPSDRFSAERTGGSVSTLTIQRTQQEDSAVYLCASSRRHHEQFFGPGTRLTVL.

The J gene is TRBJ1-2, the V gene TRBV30; D gene ambiguous. Trimming took 0 bases from V and 4 from J, leaving 9 bases between them. CDR3 length: 13 residues. The V gene's germline CDR1 is GTSNPN and CDR2 SVGIG (reference sequence). The CDR3 is CAWSVAGSYGYTF. In DNA form, the CDR3 reads TGTGCCTGGAGTGTAGCAGGCTCCTATGGCTACACCTTC. The variable domain in full, with the rest retrieved from reference TRBV30 and TRBJ1-2, is SQTIHQWPATLVQPVGSPLSLECTVEGTSNPNLYWYRQAAGRGLQLLFYSVGIGQISSEVPQNLSASRPQDRQFILSSKKLLLSDSGFYLCAWSVAGSYGYTFGSGTRLTVV.

The chain is built from TRBV25-1 and TRBJ2-1; 8 bases line up with TRBD2. The CDR3 sequence is 15 residues long. Germline assignment: CDR1 MGHDK and CDR2 SYGVNS. Trimming at V came to 6 bases and at J to 4 bases, leaving 8 bases not matched to a gene. As DNA, the CDR3 is TGTGCCAGCAGACTTGATAGCGGGGAATACAATGAGCAGTTCTTC. Translating it yields CASRLDSGEYNEQFF. The full variable domain, its missing parts supplied by reference TRBV25-1 and TRBJ2-1, is EADIYQTPRYLVIGTGKKITLECSQTMGHDKMYWYQQDPGMELHLIHYSYGVNSTEKGDLSSESTVSRIRTEHFPLTLESARPSHTSQYLCASRLDSGEYNEQFFGPGTRLTVL.

The chain employs TRBV12-3 or TRBV12-4 and TRBJ1-1, with TRBD1 as a possible D gene (5 bases). The V and J ends lost 6 bases and 6 bases respectively, with 14 bases between them. The CDR3 sequence is 13 residues long. CDR3 amino acids: CASSTRVLAEAFF. DNA of the CDR3: TGTGCCAGCAGCACCAGGGTTTTAGCTGAAGCTTTCTTT.

Regarding this clone: Other DNA sequences of this sample code for an identical CDR3. This chain uses TRBV7-9 with TRBJ1-2, with a tentative D call TRBD1 (6 bases). Germline V CDR1 and CDR2: SEHNR, FQNEAQ (reference sequence). V was shortened by 2 bases and J by 3 bases, with 7 bases between the two germline ends. There are 13 residues in the CDR3. The CDR3 loop reads CASSLRQDYGYTF. The CDR3 DNA sequence: TGTGCCAGCAGCTTACGACAGGACTATGGCTACACCTTC.

The CDR3 loop reads CSVVAGGGGYGYTF. The CDR3 nucleotides are TGCAGCGTTGTGGCCGGGGGTGGCGGCTATGGCTACACCTTC. The chain recombines TRBV29-1 with TRBJ1-2; a weak D match, TRBD1 (5 bases). This CDR3 comprises 14 residues. V dropped 4 bases and J dropped 4 bases, with 16 bases sitting between them. CDR1 and CDR2 from the germline V gene are SQVTM and ANQGSEA.

The gene calls are TRBV4-2 and TRBJ1-2; TRBD1 aligns across 7 bases. V gave up 0 bases and J gave up 5 bases; unmatched junction bases: 9. CDR3 length: 16 residues. CDR1 LGHNA and CDR2 YNFKEQ come from the germline V gene. The CDR3: CASSQDTGTAMYGYTF. CDR3 coding DNA: TGTGCCAGCAGCCAAGACACCGGGACAGCGATGTATGGCTACACCTTC.

This clone came up a few times. In DNA, the CDR3 is TGTGCCACCAGTGGGGAGGTAAACTATGGCTACACCTTC. Translation: CATSGEVNYGYTF. The gene calls are TRBV15 and TRBJ1-2, with D uncertain. Germline V gene data show CDR1 as LNHNV and CDR2 as YYDKDF (reference sequence). V lost 6 bases, J lost 2 bases, and 10 bases lay in between. This CDR3 is 13 amino acids long. The entire variable domain, with the rest obtained from reference TRBV15 and TRBJ1-2, is as follows: DAMVIQNPRYQVTQFGKPVTLSCSQTLNHNVMYWYQQKSSQAPKLLFHYYDKDFNNEADTPDNFQSRRPNTSFCFLDIRSPGLGDTAMYLCATSGEVNYGYTFGSGTRLTVV.

This chain uses TRBV5-1 with TRBJ2-3, with a possible D match to TRBD1 (5 bases). The germline CDR1 and CDR2 sequences are SGHRS and YFSETQ. The CDR3 runs 16 residues. Between the trimmed V and J ends, which lost 0 bases and 4 bases, there was a span of 15 bases. The CDR3 coding sequence is TGCGCCAGCAGCTTGGGACAGCAGTTATCCGCAGATACGCAGTATTTT. Amino acid sequence: CASSLGQQLSADTQYF.

The V call is TRBV4-2, the J call TRBJ2-1, with 14 bases lining up with TRBD2. CDR1 is LGHNA and CDR2 is YNFKEQ in the germline V gene. Losses at the gene ends were 2 bases for V and 10 bases for J; bases not matched to a gene: 7. The CDR3 is made up of 16 amino acids. The CDR3 coding sequence is TGTGCCAGCAGCCAAAGGGGACTAGCGGGAGCGGGGGAGCAGTTCTTC. The encoded protein is CASSQRGLAGAGEQFF.

The chain couples TRBV29-1 to TRBJ2-5; perhaps TRBD2 as D (7 bases). This CDR3 is 14 amino acids long. Germline values: CDR1 SQVTM, CDR2 ANQGSEA. Between the trimmed V and J ends, which lost 4 bases and 3 bases, there was a span of 15 bases. CDR3 DNA sequence: TGCAGCGTTGGTGGCAGGGAGGGGGAAGAGACCCAGTACTTC. This translates into CSVGGREGEETQYF.

Only one count was recorded for this clone. The CDR3 DNA reads as TGTGCCAGCAGTGACAGGTCCACCGGGGAGCTGTTTTTT. Encoded protein: CASSDRSTGELFF. The chain has TRBV2 and TRBJ2-2; D unclear. The CDR3 covers 13 residues. Trimming left V 3 bases short and J 4 bases short, with 6 bases between. Germline V lookup: CDR1 SNHLY, CDR2 FYNNEI. The variable domain in full, completed from reference TRBV2 and TRBJ2-2, reads EPEVTQTPSHQVTQMGQEVILRCVPISNHLYFYWYRQILGQKVEFLVSFYNNEISEKSEIFDDQFSVERPDGSNFTLKIRSTKLEDSAMYFCASSDRSTGELFFGEGSRLTVL.

The rearrangement joins TRBV4-1 to TRBJ1-1; 11 bases map to TRBD1. The length of the CDR3 is 16 residues. With V trimmed by 2 bases and J by 7 bases, 9 bases remained unmatched. Per the germline V gene, CDR1 is MGHRA and CDR2 is YSYEKL. The CDR3 nucleotides read TGCGCCAGCAGCCAACCTCCTGGACAGGGGGCGCATGAAGCTTTCTTT. Residues: CASSQPPGQGAHEAFF.

The chain is built from TRBV4-1 and TRBJ1-1, with D possibly matching TRBD1 (6 bases). The germline CDR1 and CDR2 sequences are MGHRA and YSYEKL. The length of the CDR3 is 18 residues. The V end was cut by 2 bases, the J end by 0 bases, with 19 bases between. CDR3 bases: TGCGCCAGCAGCCAACCCGGACAGAAAATACAAATGAACACTGAAGCTTTCTTT. This sequence encodes CASSQPGQKIQMNTEAFF.

This clone appeared once. The chain is built from TRBV11-2 and TRBJ1-3; D uncertain. Germline CDR1 SGHAT, CDR2 FQNNGV. V shed 6 bases and J shed 8 bases, with 11 bases lying between them. CDR3 size: 12 residues. CDR3 sequence reads: CASREVGDTIYF. Here the CDR3 DNA reads TGTGCCAGCAGGGAGGTCGGGGACACCATATATTTT.

This clone appeared a single time. The chain has TRBV5-1 and TRBJ2-7; D gene uncertain. The CDR3 runs to 15 residues. V was pared by 1 base and J by 1 base, with 12 bases between. Germline CDR1 reads SGHRS; CDR2 reads YFSETQ. CDR3 protein: CASSLMYSLSYEQYF. The CDR3 DNA is TGCGCCAGCAGCTTGATGTACAGCCTTTCCTACGAGCAGTACTTC.

This clone appeared a few times. The chain couples TRBV14 to TRBJ1-1; the D gene is possibly TRBD1 (6 bases). The CDR3 has 13 amino acids. Trimming stripped 9 bases from V and 0 bases from J, with 11 bases between. Per germline, CDR1 SGHDN and CDR2 FVKESK. CDR3 coding DNA: TGTGCCAGTGGACAGACCATGAACACTGAAGCTTTCTTT. Amino acids: CASGQTMNTEAFF.

This rearrangement joins TRBV12-5 to TRBJ2-3; D is perhaps TRBD2 (5 bases). Looked up from germline, CDR1 is LGHNT and CDR2 is FRNRAP. V was cut by 1 base and J by 7 bases, with 15 bases left in between. The length of the CDR3 is 15 residues. CDR3 residues: CASGLGEPIVNTQYF. In DNA, the CDR3 is TGTGCTAGTGGTTTGGGGGAGCCCATTGTGAATACGCAGTATTTT.

The J gene is TRBJ2-5, the V gene TRBV7-2; D may be TRBD2 (5 bases). V lost 5 bases and J 8 bases, leaving 18 bases between the germline ends. Per the germline V gene, CDR1 is SGHTA and CDR2 is FQGNSA. The CDR3 sequence is 14 residues long. This chain's CDR3 is CASSPRPDLNTQYF. The CDR3 DNA follows: TGTGCCAGCAGCCCGCGACCGGACTTGAATACCCAGTACTTC.